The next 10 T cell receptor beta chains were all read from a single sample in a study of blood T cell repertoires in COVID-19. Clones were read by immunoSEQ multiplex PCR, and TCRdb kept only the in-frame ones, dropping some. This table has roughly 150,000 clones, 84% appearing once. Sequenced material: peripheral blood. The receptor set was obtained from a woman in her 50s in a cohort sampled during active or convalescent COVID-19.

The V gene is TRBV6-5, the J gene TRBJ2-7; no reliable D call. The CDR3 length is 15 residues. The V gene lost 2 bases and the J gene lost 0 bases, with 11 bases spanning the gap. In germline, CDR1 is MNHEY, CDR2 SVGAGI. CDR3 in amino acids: CASSYRQANSYEQYF. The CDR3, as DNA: TGTGCCAGCAGTTACCGGCAGGCGAACTCCTACGAGCAGTACTTC.

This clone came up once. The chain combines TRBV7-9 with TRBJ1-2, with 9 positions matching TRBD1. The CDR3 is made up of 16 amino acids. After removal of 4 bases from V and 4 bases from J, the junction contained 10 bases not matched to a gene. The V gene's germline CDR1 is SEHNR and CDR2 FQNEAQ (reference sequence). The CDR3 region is CASSSSPGQGIYGYTF. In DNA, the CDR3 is TGTGCCAGCAGCTCCTCACCGGGACAGGGAATCTATGGCTACACCTTC.

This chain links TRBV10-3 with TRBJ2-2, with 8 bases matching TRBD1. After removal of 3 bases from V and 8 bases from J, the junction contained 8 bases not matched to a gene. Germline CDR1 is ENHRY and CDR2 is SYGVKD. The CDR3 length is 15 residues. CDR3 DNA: TGTGCCATCAGTGAAGGACAGGGTCTGTCAGGGGAGCTGTTTTTT. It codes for CAISEGQGLSGELFF.

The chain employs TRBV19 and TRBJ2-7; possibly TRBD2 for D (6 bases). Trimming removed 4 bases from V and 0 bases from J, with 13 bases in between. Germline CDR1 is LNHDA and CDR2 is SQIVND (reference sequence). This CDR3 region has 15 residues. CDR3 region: CASSTRRVFSYEQYF. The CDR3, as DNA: TGTGCCAGTAGTACCCGGAGGGTGTTCTCCTACGAGCAGTACTTC.

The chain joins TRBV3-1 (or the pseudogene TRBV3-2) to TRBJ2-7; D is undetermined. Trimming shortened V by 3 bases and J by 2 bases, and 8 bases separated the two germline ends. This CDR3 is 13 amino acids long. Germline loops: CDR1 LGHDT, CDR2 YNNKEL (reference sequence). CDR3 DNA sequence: TGTGCCAGCAGCCACCGAGTTACCTACGAGCAGTACTTC. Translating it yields CASSHRVTYEQYF.

In DNA form, the CDR3 reads TGCGCCAGCAGCCACGCGAAGGGACAGGGGGGGTACGAGCAGTACTTC. Translation gives CASSHAKGQGGYEQYF. The chain employs TRBV4-1 and TRBJ2-7; 11 nucleotides line up with TRBD1. Trimming removed 3 bases from V and 4 bases from J; junction bases left unmatched: 8. The CDR3 extends over 16 amino acids. Germline assignment: CDR1 MGHRA and CDR2 YSYEKL.

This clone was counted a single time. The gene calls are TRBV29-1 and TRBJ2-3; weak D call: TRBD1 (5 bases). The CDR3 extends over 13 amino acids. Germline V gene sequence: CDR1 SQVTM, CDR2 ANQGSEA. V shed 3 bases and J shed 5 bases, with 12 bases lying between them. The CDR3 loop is CSVEGRAKDTQYF. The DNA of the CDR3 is TGCAGCGTTGAGGGCAGGGCCAAAGATACGCAGTATTTT.

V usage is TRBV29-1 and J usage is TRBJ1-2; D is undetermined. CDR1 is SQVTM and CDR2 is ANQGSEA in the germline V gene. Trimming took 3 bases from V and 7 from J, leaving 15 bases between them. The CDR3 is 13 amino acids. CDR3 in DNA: TGCAGCGTTGAGGCGCGGTCCCCCGGTGGCTACACCTTC. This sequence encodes CSVEARSPGGYTF.

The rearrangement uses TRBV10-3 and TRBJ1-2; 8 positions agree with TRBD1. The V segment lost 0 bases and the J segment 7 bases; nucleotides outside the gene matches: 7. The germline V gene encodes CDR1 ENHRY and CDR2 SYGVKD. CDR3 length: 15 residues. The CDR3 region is CAISESDRDAGGYTF. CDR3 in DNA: TGTGCCATCAGTGAGTCGGACAGGGACGCGGGTGGCTACACCTTC.

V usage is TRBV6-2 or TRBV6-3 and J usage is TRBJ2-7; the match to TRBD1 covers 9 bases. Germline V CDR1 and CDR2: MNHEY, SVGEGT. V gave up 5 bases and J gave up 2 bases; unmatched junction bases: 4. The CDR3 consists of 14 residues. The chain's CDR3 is CASSDRQGAYEQYF. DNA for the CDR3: TGTGCCAGCAGTGACAGACAGGGGGCCTACGAGCAGTACTTC.